One sample yielded the 21 T cell receptor beta chains listed below, sequenced in a study of beta chain features in type 1 diabetes. General study results and limits: Type 1 diabetes patients showed a moderate but significant shortening of TCRB CDR3s in all four CD4+ subsets.

Of the isolated RNA, all was reverse transcribed, and so the sequenced material was expressed TCRB transcripts. TCRdb keeps only in-frame clones here, not all; method: immunoSEQ multiplex PCR. The sample includes 550,000 to 850,000 clones, around an eighth of them seen just once. Their specific antigens are unknown. The sequencing sample was made of naive CD4+ T cells from blood. The receptors were gathered from a man aged 18 to 30 with type 1 diabetes.

The chain joins TRBV6-6 to TRBJ1-1; D is unclear. CDR3 size: 13 residues. Trimming cost V 6 bases and J 1 base, with 9 bases left between them. Germline lookup yields CDR1 MNHNY and CDR2 SVGAGI (reference sequence). The DNA for the CDR3 is TGTGCCAGCAGCAGATTCTCGAACACTGAAGCTTTCTTT. This sequence encodes CASSRFSNTEAFF.

This chain uses TRBV7-9 with TRBJ1-5; D remains ambiguous. CDR1 SEHNR and CDR2 FQNEAQ come from the germline V gene (reference sequence). CDR3 length equals 13 residues. Trimming took 4 bases from V and 1 from J, leaving 5 bases between them. CDR3 amino acids: CASSSQSNQPQHF. CDR3 nucleotide sequence: TGTGCCAGCAGCTCACAAAGCAATCAGCCCCAGCATTTT.

The chain links TRBV11-2 to TRBJ2-1, with TRBD2 identical over 9 bases. After removal of 7 bases from V and 2 bases from J, the junction contained 9 bases not matched to a gene. Germline V CDR1 and CDR2: SGHAT, FQNNGV. The CDR3 sequence is 16 residues long. Written as DNA, the CDR3 is TGTGCCAGCACCCTTGCGGGGGGGAGTACCTACAATGAGCAGTTCTTC. Its translation is CASTLAGGSTYNEQFF.

A remark on this clone: Because it lacks the conserved phenylalanine or tryptophan at the end, this CDR3 is likely a read error. The chain recombines TRBV9 with TRBJ2-3; D gene uncertain. The CDR3 has 16 amino acids. The V gene's germline CDR1 is SGDLS and CDR2 YYNGEE. Between the trimmed V and J ends, which lost 0 bases and 4 bases, there was a span of 15 bases. CDR3 DNA sequence: TGTGCCAGCAGCGTAGGTCCGGGTCTTAAGGCAGATACGCAGTATCTT. Translation: CASSVGPGLKADTQYL.

The table lists this clone with a few counts. The chain recombines TRBV5-1 with TRBJ2-5; TRBD1 or TRBD2 may be the D gene (5 bases each). CDR1 SGHRS and CDR2 YFSETQ come from the germline V gene. The CDR3 spans 15 residues. Trimming took 2 bases from V and 5 from J, leaving 16 bases between them. CDR3 DNA sequence: TGCGCCAGCAGCTTCCCTCACGGGGCTGGTGAGACCCAGTACTTC. This gives the protein CASSFPHGAGETQYF.

This clone has only a few counts. The J gene is TRBJ2-3, the V gene TRBV5-4; no firm D call. Germline CDR1 reads SGHNT; CDR2 reads YYREEE (reference sequence). The germline V and J ends were trimmed by 1 base and 0 bases, with 6 bases remaining between them. The CDR3 sequence is 14 residues long. The CDR3 protein is CASSLRSSTDTQYF. The DNA for the CDR3 is TGTGCCAGCAGCTTGAGGTCTAGCACAGATACGCAGTATTTT. The full variable domain, completed using reference TRBV5-4 and TRBJ2-3, is ETGVTQSPTHLIKTRGQQVTLRCSSQSGHNTVSWYQQALGQGPQFIFQYYREEENGRGNFPPRFSGLQFPNYSSELNVNALELDDSALYLCASSLRSSTDTQYFGPGTRLTVL.

This clone was counted between two and nine times. This sequence joins TRBV6-1 and TRBJ1-3; D ambiguous. The germline gives CDR1 MNHNS, CDR2 SASEGT. The CDR3 sequence is 15 residues long. The germline V and J ends were trimmed by 1 base and 4 bases, with 11 bases remaining between them. CDR3: CASSEDRSGGNTIYF. The CDR3 DNA reads TGTGCCAGCAGTGAAGATCGCAGTGGAGGAAACACCATATATTTT.

Only a few counts were recorded for this clone. V and J are TRBV28 and TRBJ2-5; D not certain. Trimming removed 4 bases at V and 5 bases at J, with 11 bases between. Germline CDR1 and CDR2: MDHEN and SYDVKM. CDR3 size: 13 residues. CDR3 coding DNA: TGTGCCAGCAGTTATTATTATGGGGAGACCCAGTACTTC. Residues: CASSYYYGETQYF.

In this sample, this clone turned up a few times. This CDR3 is CASSLGTGGANEKLFF. The CDR3 DNA reads TGTGCCAGCAGCCTCGGGACAGGGGGTGCTAATGAAAAACTGTTTTTT. The rearrangement joins TRBV27 to TRBJ1-4, with 11 bases that match TRBD1. CDR3 length equals 16 residues. The germline V gene has CDR1 MNHEY and CDR2 SMNVEV (reference sequence). The junction had 6 bases not matched to a gene; V was cut back by 6 bases and J by 3 bases.

This clone occurred a few times. The chain employs TRBV6-6 and TRBJ1-2, with 7 positions matching TRBD1. With V trimmed by 4 bases and J by 6 bases, 2 bases remained unmatched. The germline V gene encodes CDR1 MNHNY and CDR2 SVGAGI (reference sequence). CDR3 length equals 12 residues. The DNA of the CDR3 is TGTGCCAGCAGTTCAACAGGGGATGGCTACACCTTC. Encoded protein: CASSSTGDGYTF.

In its sample, this clone was seen a few times. The chain employs TRBV29-1 and TRBJ2-1; TRBD2 matches 9 bases. From germline, CDR1 is SQVTM and CDR2 ANQGSEA. After removal of 5 bases from V and 8 bases from J, the junction contained 13 bases not matched to a gene. CDR3 length: 15 residues. The DNA of the CDR3 is TGCAGCGTTCCAATTCCGCGGGGGGGCGTAGATGAGCAGTTCTTC. It encodes CSVPIPRGGVDEQFF.

This clone was counted between two and nine times. This chain links TRBV30 with TRBJ1-2, with D tentatively TRBD1 (6 bases). The V gene's germline CDR1 is GTSNPN and CDR2 SVGIG (reference sequence). This CDR3 contains 12 residues. V dropped 4 bases and J dropped 8 bases, with 14 bases sitting between them. CDR3 DNA: TGTGCCTGGAATCCCTACAGGGCGGGCTACACCTTC. Translating it yields CAWNPYRAGYTF.

The V call is TRBV11-2, the J call TRBJ2-5; the D gene is possibly TRBD2 (5 bases). Trimming stripped 6 bases from V and 7 bases from J, with 9 bases between. The CDR3 has 11 residues. Germline assignment: CDR1 SGHAT and CDR2 FQNNGV. CDR3 residues: CASSTEGTQYF. The CDR3 DNA is TGTGCCAGCAGTACCGAGGGGACCCAGTACTTC.

Concerning this clone: Different DNA sequences within this sample yield the same CDR3. V is TRBV10-3 and J is TRBJ2-5; D is unresolved. Germline V lookup: CDR1 ENHRY, CDR2 SYGVKD. V was cut by 1 base and J by 3 bases, with 6 bases left in between. This CDR3 is 13 amino acids long. The CDR3: CAISEWAEETQYF. For the CDR3, the DNA is TGTGCCATCAGTGAGTGGGCTGAAGAGACCCAGTACTTC.

This clone occurred a few times. The CDR3 bases are TGTGCCAGCAGCTCTACAGGGGGCAGGGAGACCCAGTACTTC. This codes for CASSSTGGRETQYF. The rearrangement links TRBV11-2 to TRBJ2-5, with 9 bases that match TRBD1. With V trimmed by 4 bases and J by 5 bases, 5 bases remained unmatched. Germline V lookup: CDR1 SGHAT, CDR2 FQNNGV. This CDR3 spans 14 amino acids.

There are a few counts of this clone. This chain connects TRBV30 to TRBJ1-6, with D perhaps matching TRBD1 (5 bases). The V end lost 0 bases, the J end lost 14 bases, and 20 bases lay between the germline ends. Germline V gene data show CDR1 as GTSNPN and CDR2 as SVGIG (reference sequence). The CDR3 has 15 residues. The CDR3 here is CAWSVGIPPSGALHF. CDR3 DNA: TGTGCCTGGAGTGTCGGGATTCCGCCCTCGGGGGCCCTCCACTTT.

The chain combines TRBV4-1 with TRBJ2-5, with a tentative D call TRBD2 (5 bases). Germline V gene sequence: CDR1 MGHRA, CDR2 YSYEKL. V dropped 0 bases and J dropped 9 bases, with 23 bases sitting between them. The CDR3 is 17 residues long. The CDR3 sequence is CASSQEVTGSGRWAQYF. CDR3 coding DNA: TGCGCCAGCAGCCAAGAAGTTACGGGATCGGGTCGATGGGCCCAGTACTTC.

A few counts support this clone. This chain links TRBV5-4 with TRBJ1-1, with TRBD1 matching over 9 bases. CDR3 size: 16 residues. Germline assignment: CDR1 SGHNT and CDR2 YYREEE (reference sequence). The trim removed 0 bases at V and 10 bases at J, leaving 13 bases unmatched. The CDR3 region has the DNA TGTGCCAGCAGCTTGGCAGTCGGCGGCGGGACAGGGTTAGCTTTCTTT. This gives the protein CASSLAVGGGTGLAFF.

The chain combines TRBV7-8 with TRBJ2-3; D ambiguous. The V end lost 1 base, the J end lost 5 bases, and 7 bases lay between the germline ends. Germline V gives CDR1 SGHVS, CDR2 FQNEAQ. CDR3 length: 13 amino acids. The CDR3 protein is CASSLVHGDTQYF. The CDR3 nucleotides read TGTGCCAGCAGCTTAGTCCACGGAGATACGCAGTATTTT.

This clone was seen more than once but under ten times. The V call is TRBV30, the J call TRBJ1-5; D is ambiguous. Trimming stripped 0 bases from V and 0 bases from J, with 15 bases between. CDR1 and CDR2 (germline): GTSNPN, SVGIG (reference sequence). The CDR3 sequence is 17 residues long. The CDR3 DNA follows: TGTGCCTGGAGTGTCTTTAAGGGCCCCGGTAGCAATCAGCCCCAGCATTTT. Translation gives CAWSVFKGPGSNQPQHF.

A few counts support this clone. The chain links TRBV6-5 to TRBJ2-5; possibly TRBD2 for D (6 bases). With 6 bases removed from V and 5 bases from J, the gap between germline ends came to 16 bases. The CDR3 sequence is 14 residues long. Germline V gene data show CDR1 as MNHEY and CDR2 as SVGAGI. CDR3: CASSPGVSGETQYF. CDR3 bases: TGTGCCAGCAGCCCAGGAGTGAGCGGGGAGACCCAGTACTTC.